These 7 T cell receptor beta chains came from one sample sequenced in a study of T-cell reconstitution after alpha-beta-depleted transplantation in children (dated by TCRdb to 2015 to 2016). The treatment or condition label of this sample denotes: allogeneic hematopoietic cell transplantation with graft depleted of TCRalphabeta T cells and CD19 B cells. Library preparation used PCR. TCRdb shows the sequencer as Illumina HiSeq 2500. TCR library preparation used molecular barcoding, with unique molecular identifiers applied to normalize quantification of the TCRbeta repertoire. The public reads were quality trimmed at Q25 with fastp and then assembled into clones with MiXCR by TCRdb, keeping productive beta chains. CDR3 protein duplicates are merged, each entry listing the most common genes and DNA. Here the sample has 250,000 to 300,000 distinct CDR3 sequences; approximately 10% occur a single time. The ten largest clones represent less than 25% of the sample.

Sequenced material: peripheral blood, taken 180 days after TCRalphabeta/CD19-depleted stem cell transplant. Receptor source: a male patient under 10 years old who had a stem cell transplant for chronic granulomatous disease, so the T cells may come from the graft donor.

This clonotype has ten or more counts. The CDR3 loop is CASSVGGGGEQYF. CDR3 nucleotides: TGTGCCAGCAGCGTAGGCGGTGGAGGGGAGCAGTACTTC. The rearrangement links TRBV7-9 to TRBJ2-7; D possibly corresponds to TRBD2 (6 bases). Trimming took off 5 bases at V and 7 bases at J, with 15 bases between the two ends. The V gene's germline CDR1 is SEHNR and CDR2 FQNEAQ (reference sequence). The CDR3 spans 13 residues.

This clonotype was seen at least ten times. The V gene is TRBV10-2, the J gene TRBJ2-3, with 7 bases lining up with TRBD2. V was clipped by 11 bases and J by 0 bases; unmatched bases: 8. There are 14 residues in the CDR3. Germline CDR1 is WSHSY and CDR2 is SAAADI. CDR3 sequence (DNA): TGCGCCGGTGCCGGGACTAAGAGCACAGATACGCAGTATTTT. Protein sequence: CAGAGTKSTDTQYF.

In this sample, this clonotype turned up many times. J is TRBJ2-7 and V is TRBV7-8; the D is unclear. V lost 5 bases and J 12 bases, leaving 20 bases between the germline ends. The CDR3 has 13 amino acids. The V gene's germline CDR1 is SGHVS and CDR2 FQNEAQ. The CDR3: CASSDIWMGRAYF. The CDR3 nucleotides read TGTGCCAGCAGCGACATTTGGATGGGCCGTGCGTACTTC.

In this sample, this clonotype turned up many times. This chain connects TRBV7-3 to TRBJ2-1, with D possibly matching TRBD1 (8 bases). Trimming took off 5 bases at V and 8 bases at J, with 16 bases between the two ends. This CDR3 contains 14 residues. Germline V lookup: CDR1 SGHTA, CDR2 FQGTGA. In DNA form, the CDR3 reads TGTGCCAGCAGCCCAACAGGGGGGGTGGATGAGCAGTTCTTC. Protein product: CASSPTGGVDEQFF.

This clonotype was seen at least ten times. The V call is TRBV5-1, the J call TRBJ2-5; D is perhaps TRBD1 or TRBD2 (5 bases each). The CDR3 has 14 residues. Trimming cost V 4 bases and J 5 bases, with 15 bases left between them. From germline, CDR1 is SGHRS and CDR2 YFSETQ. The CDR3 coding sequence is TGCGCCAGCAGCCCGGGGCCTTCCCGCGAGACCCAGTACTTC. It encodes CASSPGPSRETQYF.

At least ten counts were recorded for this clonotype. The chain couples TRBV6-2 or TRBV6-3 to TRBJ2-1; D possibly uses TRBD1 or TRBD2 (5 bases each). Trimming pared 5 bases from V and 9 bases from J, leaving 17 bases between. This CDR3 is built from 14 residues. Germline-derived CDR1 and CDR2 are MNHEY and SVGEGT. The CDR3 protein is CASSTARDGGEQFF. DNA of the CDR3: TGTGCCAGCAGTACAGCCAGGGATGGGGGTGAGCAGTTCTTC.

This clonotype was seen only a few times. The chain recombines TRBV2 with TRBJ2-7; the D gene could be TRBD1 or TRBD2 (5 bases each). Trimming cost V 5 bases and J 0 bases, with 14 bases left between them. The V gene's germline CDR1 is SNHLY and CDR2 FYNNEI. The CDR3 runs 15 residues. The CDR3 DNA follows: TGTGCCAGCAGTCGACAGCGGCTGGGCTCCTACGAGCAGTACTTC. This sequence encodes CASSRQRLGSYEQYF.